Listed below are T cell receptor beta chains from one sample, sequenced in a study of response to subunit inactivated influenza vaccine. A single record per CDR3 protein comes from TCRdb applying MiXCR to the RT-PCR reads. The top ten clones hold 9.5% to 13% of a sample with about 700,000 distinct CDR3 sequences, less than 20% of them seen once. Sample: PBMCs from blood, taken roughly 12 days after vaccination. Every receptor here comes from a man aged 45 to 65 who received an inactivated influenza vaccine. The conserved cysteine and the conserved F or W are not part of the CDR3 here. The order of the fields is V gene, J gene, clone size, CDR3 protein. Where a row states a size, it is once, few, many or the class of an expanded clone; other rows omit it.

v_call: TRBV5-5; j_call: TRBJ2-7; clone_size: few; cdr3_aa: ASSYSLGGFRDEQY
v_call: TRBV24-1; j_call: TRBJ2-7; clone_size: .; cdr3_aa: ATSESEFYEQY
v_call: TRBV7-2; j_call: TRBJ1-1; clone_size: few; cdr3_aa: ASSLDPHNTEAF
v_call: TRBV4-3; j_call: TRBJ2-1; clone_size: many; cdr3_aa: ASSQDGGHSYNEQF
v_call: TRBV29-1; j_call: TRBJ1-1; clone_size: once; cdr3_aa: SVLDGTTEAF
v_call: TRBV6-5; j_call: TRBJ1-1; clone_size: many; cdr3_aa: ASSYSIAQLNTEAF
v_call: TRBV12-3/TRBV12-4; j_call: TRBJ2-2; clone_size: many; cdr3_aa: ASSLFAGSNTGELF
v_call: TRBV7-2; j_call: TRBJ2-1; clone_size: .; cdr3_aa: ASSLVSTSYNEQF
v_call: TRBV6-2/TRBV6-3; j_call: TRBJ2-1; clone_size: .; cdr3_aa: ASSYSPRLAGGDEQF
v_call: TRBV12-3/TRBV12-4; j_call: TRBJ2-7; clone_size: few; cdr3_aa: ASSPRVAGAYEQY
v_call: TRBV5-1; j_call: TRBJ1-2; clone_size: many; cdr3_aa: ASSFTDANYGYT
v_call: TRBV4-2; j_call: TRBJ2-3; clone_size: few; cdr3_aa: ASSQTSGGWTDTQY
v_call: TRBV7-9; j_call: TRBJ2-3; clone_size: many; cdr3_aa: ASRGTQDRTDTQY
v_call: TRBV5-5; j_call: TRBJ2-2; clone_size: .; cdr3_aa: ASRRLGQQNTGELF
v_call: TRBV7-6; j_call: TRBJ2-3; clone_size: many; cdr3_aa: ASSFGWGREYADTQY
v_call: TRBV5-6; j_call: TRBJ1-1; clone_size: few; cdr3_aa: ASSFAGGSGTEAF
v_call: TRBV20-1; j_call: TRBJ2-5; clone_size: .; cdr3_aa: SAVPGQGALQTQY
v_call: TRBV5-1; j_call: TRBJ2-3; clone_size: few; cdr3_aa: ASSLGQGGADTQY
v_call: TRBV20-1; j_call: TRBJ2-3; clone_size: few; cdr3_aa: SASRGPYTDTQY
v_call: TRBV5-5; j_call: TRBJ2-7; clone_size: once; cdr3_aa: ASSLGTRGVEQY
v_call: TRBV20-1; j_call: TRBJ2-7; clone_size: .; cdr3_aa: SAPTVDSYEQY
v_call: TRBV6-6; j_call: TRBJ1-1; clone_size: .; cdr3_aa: ASGGVTEAF
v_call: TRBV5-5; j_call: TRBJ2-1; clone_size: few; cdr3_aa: ASNAGDLYNEQF
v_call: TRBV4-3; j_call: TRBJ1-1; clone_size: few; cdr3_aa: ASSQQGQAEAF
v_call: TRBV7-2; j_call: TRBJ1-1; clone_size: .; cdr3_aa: ASSLSYGALEAF
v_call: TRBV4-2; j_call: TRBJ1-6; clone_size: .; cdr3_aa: ASSPDRPNNNSPLH
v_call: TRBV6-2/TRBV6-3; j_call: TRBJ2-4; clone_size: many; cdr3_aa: ASSSGTQGNIQY
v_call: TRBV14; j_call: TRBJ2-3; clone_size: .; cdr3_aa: ASSQAQGVSTDTQY
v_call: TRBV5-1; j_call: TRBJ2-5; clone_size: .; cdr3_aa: ASSAQQETQY
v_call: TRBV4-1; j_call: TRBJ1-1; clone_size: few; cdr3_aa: ASSQEGALNTEAF
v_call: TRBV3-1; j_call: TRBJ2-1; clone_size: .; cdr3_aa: ASSLSTSDRVGNEQF
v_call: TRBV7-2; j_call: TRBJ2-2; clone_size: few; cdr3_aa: ASSFRYTGELF
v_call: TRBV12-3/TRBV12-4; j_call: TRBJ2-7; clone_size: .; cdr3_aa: ASSDAKQY
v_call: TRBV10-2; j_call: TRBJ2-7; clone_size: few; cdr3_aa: ASSQQRSYEQY
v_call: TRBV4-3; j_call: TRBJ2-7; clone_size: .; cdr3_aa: ASSQDRANRQY
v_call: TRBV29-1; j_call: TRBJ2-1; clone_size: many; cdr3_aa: SVEGLAGVIDNEQF
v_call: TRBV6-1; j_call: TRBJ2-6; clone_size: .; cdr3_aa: ASTRMGGSGANVLT
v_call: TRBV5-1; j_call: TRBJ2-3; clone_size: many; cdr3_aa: ASSLDPSTDTQY
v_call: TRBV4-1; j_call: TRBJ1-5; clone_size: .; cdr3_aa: ASSQNLYQPQH
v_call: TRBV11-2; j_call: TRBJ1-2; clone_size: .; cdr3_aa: ASSLASGPNYGYT
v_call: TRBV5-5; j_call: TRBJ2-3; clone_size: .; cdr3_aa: ASSLRTSGSHLADTQY
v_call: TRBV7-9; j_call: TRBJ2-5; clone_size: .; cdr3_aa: ASSLAGWETQY
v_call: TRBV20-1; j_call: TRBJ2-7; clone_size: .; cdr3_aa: SAILGAIDEQY
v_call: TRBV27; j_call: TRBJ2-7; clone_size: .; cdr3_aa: ATRREGANEQY
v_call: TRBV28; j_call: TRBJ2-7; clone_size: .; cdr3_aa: ASSLWAGAYEQY
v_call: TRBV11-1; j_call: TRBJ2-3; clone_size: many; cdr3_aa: ASSQGRKGLSTDTQY
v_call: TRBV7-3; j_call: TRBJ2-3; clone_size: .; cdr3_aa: ASSLPSGTRTDTQY
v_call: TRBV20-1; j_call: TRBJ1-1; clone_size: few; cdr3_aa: SAPSPQQAF